The source of this T cell receptor (beta chain) is a study of T cell responses to AZD1222 COVID-19 vaccine (dated by TCRdb to the early 2020s). Looking at the study overall: AZD1222 recipients with second doses at about 4 weeks or about 12 weeks were pooled, because spike-specific TCR depth and breadth did not differ between schedules. Trial participants were enrolled by age into 18-55, 56-69 and 70-plus year subgroups, with about 150, 27 and 61 TCR-sequenced participants respectively. A total of just over 230 trial participants underwent TCR sequencing, of whom 200 to 220 had received two doses of AZD1222 and around 25 had received two doses of the MenACWY control vaccine.

Of note for this clone: Its antigen is not yet known. Base quality data are lacking; no much larger clone is found one base away.

Broad study findings and their caveats: Because no day 14 peak-response samples were available, repertoires were characterized only after the peak T cell response. The 56-69-year group was small, and its depth increase did not reach significance, likely because of low power. Participants were mostly white British, with more females than males. The authors suggested clonal diversity may have been underestimated. Conclusions about previously exposed vaccinees are limited, since just six AZD1222 recipients were seropositive for SARS-CoV-2 at baseline. After two AZD1222 doses, both the breadth and the depth of spike-specific TCRs were significantly higher than at day 0 and than in MenACWY recipients. CD4 TCRs associated with the vaccine covered the entire spike protein, and the dominant responses were in regions 160-218 and 743-854. Nearly half of unique spike-specific TCRs reportedly recognized epitopes outside regions mutated in the B.1.351 and B.1.1.7 variants.

The CDR3 regions of human TCRbeta chains were analyzed by immunosequencing. Per the original workflow: TCRs in the repertoires were matched against a reference library of SARS-CoV-2-specific TCRs that had been generated with the MIRA antigen-specificity platform. Breadth was defined as the fraction of unique TCRs that were SARS-CoV-2-associated, and depth was defined as the fraction of total T cells that were SARS-CoV-2-associated. Using the MIRA data, each spike-specific TCR was assigned both to the spike region to which the TCR was reactive and to a CD4 or CD8 class. Log10-transformed breadth and depth values were compared by one-way ANOVA with Sidak's multiple comparisons tests. TCRdb retrieved this table from immuneACCESS and kept in-frame rearrangements only. Not all clones are present; in checked studies, unresolved V genes account for under half, and no reason is known for the remainder. D and trimming come from the DNA, and the V and J calls and clone size come from that table. The sample table contains 95,000 to 150,000 clones; only one count was recorded for 85% to 95% of them. Of the sample, over 1.5% falls within the top ten clones.

The sample's time point, from its label and the paper: baseline before first vaccination. Vaccinee samples were obtained from the UK trials COV001 and COV002, which included a single-blind randomized controlled phase 2/3 trial of AZD1222 (ChAdOx1 nCoV-19) in healthy adults. For TCRbeta chain sequencing, PBMC samples were collected from trial participants at day 0 and at day 28 after the second dose. The sequenced sample was peripheral blood, obtained on day 0 of AZD1222 vaccination. The receptor was derived from an adult in good health.

The CDR3 region: CSVASSYGYTF. The DNA is as follows: TGCAGTGTAGCTTCCAGCTATGGCTACACCTTC. The V and J genes are TRBV20-1 and TRBJ1-2, with an unclear D gene assignment. Reading the germline V gene (reference sequence) gives CDR1 DFQATT and CDR2 SNEGSKA. A distance of 10 bases separates the germline ends of V and J, which lose 7 bases and 4 bases respectively. Its CDR3 holds 11 amino acids, cysteine through phenylalanine. Just CDR3 DNA is preserved here, 33 bases in frame from base 1.